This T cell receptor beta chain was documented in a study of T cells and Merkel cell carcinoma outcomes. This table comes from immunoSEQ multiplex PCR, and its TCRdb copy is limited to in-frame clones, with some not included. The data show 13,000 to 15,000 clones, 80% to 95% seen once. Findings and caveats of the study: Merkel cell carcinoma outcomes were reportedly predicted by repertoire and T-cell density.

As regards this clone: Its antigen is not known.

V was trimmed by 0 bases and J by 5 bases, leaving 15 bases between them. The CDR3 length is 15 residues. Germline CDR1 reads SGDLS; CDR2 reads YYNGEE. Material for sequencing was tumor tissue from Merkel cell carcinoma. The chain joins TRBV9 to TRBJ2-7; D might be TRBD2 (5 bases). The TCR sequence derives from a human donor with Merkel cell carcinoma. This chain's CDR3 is CASSVGSQRTHEQYF. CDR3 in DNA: TGTGCCAGCAGCGTAGGATCCCAGCGGACCCACGAGCAGTACTTC.